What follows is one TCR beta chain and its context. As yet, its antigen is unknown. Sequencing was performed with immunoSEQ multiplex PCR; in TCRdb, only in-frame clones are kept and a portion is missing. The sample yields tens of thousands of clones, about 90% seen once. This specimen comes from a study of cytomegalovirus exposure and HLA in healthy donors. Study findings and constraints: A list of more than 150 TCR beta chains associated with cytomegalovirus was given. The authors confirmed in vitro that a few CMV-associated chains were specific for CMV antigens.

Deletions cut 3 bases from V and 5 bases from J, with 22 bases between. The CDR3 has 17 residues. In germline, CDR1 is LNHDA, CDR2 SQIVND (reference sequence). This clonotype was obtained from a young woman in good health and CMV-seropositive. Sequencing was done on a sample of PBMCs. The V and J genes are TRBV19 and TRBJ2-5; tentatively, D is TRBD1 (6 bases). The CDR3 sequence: CASSMGTTSLWRETQYF. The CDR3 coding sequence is TGTGCCAGTAGTATGGGGACAACCTCCCTCTGGCGGGAGACCCAGTACTTC.